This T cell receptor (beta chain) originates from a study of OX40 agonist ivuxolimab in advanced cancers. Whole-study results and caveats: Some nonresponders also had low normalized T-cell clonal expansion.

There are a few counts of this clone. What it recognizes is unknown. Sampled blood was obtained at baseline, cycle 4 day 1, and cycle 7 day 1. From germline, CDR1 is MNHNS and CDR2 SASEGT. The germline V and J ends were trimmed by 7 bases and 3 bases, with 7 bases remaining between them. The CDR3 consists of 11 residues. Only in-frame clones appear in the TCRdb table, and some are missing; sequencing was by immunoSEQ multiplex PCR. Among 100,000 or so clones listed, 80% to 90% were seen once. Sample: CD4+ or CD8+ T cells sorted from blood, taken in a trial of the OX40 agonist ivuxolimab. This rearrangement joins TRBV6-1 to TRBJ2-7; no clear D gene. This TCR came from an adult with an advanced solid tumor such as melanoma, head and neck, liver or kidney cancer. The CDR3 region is CASTLYYEQYF. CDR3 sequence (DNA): TGTGCCAGCACGCTTTACTACGAGCAGTACTTC.